This T cell receptor beta chain came from a study of control samples from healthy donors and cancer patients (dated by TCRdb to 2020 to 2022). Trimmed from V: 8 bases; trimmed from J: 2 bases; junction bases lacking a gene match: 6. The CDR3 contains 14 residues, cysteine and phenylalanine counted. Of all the DNA, just the CDR3 is kept, 42 bases in frame from base 1. From a lookup of the germline V gene (reference sequence), CDR1 and CDR2 are SEHNR and FQNEAQ. Of note for this clone: The clone's antigen remains unknown. There are no base qualities to consult, and no much larger clone falls within one base.

Library preparation used the immunoSEQ multiplex PCR assay. TCRdb carries this immuneACCESS record with in-frame sequences only. Its versions omit some clonotypes, under half of them owing to an unresolved V gene in the studies checked, with the rest unexplained. Present in this sample are roughly 52,000 clones, approximately 95% of which were seen just once. Approximately 2.4% of the sample rests with the top ten. Sequences were obtained from blood. Recombination joined TRBV7-9 with TRBJ1-3, and 7 bases in between align with TRBD1. The receptor comes from a young man in good health. The CDR3 corresponds to CASGQGETGNTIYF. The DNA sequence is TGTGCCAGCGGGCAGGGGGAAACTGGAAACACCATATATTTT.